Below, 30 T cell receptor beta chains from the same sample are listed, as sequenced in a study of blood T cells in healthy people across ages. PCR was performed a second time for about 7 to 12 cycles using a sample-barcoded 5' primer and a J-beta primer mix. TCRdb analysed the 5' RACE reads with MiXCR anew, one entry per CDR3 protein. The sample records approximately 730,000 distinct CDR3 sequences, about 40% being singletons. The sequenced sample was blood. These receptor sequences come from a woman aged 55-75 years in good health.

The rearrangement uses TRBV29-1 and TRBJ2-5, with 9 bases matching TRBD1. Per the germline V gene, CDR1 is SQVTM and CDR2 is ANQGSEA. The J segment lost 1 base and the V segment lost 6 bases, leaving 6 bases of the junction unmatched. The CDR3 consists of 14 residues. The CDR3 sequence is CSVPGQGTQETQYF. CDR3 nucleotides: TGCAGCGTCCCCGGACAGGGGACCCAAGAGACCCAGTACTTC.

In this sample, this clonotype turned up a few times. The chain joins TRBV6-4 to TRBJ2-1; 11 bases agree with TRBD2. There are 15 residues in the CDR3. With V trimmed by 4 bases and J by 8 bases, 7 bases remained unmatched. Per the germline V gene, CDR1 is MRHNA and CDR2 is SNTAGT. The CDR3 sequence: CASSAIAGGSDEQFF. CDR3 bases: TGTGCCAGCAGTGCCATAGCGGGAGGGAGCGATGAGCAGTTCTTC.

In DNA form, the CDR3 reads TGTGCCAGCACCTCCGGGACGTTAACCTACAATGAGCAGTTCTTC. Translation: CASTSGTLTYNEQFF. V is TRBV7-2 and J is TRBJ2-1, with D tentatively TRBD1 or TRBD2 (5 bases each). Between the trimmed V and J ends, which lost 7 bases and 2 bases, there was a span of 15 bases. Germline V gene sequence: CDR1 SGHTA, CDR2 FQGNSA. The CDR3 consists of 15 residues.

This chain joins TRBV6-2 or TRBV6-3 and TRBJ2-7; 8 nucleotides line up with TRBD1. The CDR3 spans 15 residues. The V gene's germline CDR1 is MNHEY and CDR2 SVGEGT. The trim removed 6 bases at V and 2 bases at J, leaving 9 bases unmatched. The chain's CDR3 is CASSPSDRVTYEQYF. CDR3 nucleotide sequence: TGTGCCAGCAGCCCCTCGGACAGGGTAACCTACGAGCAGTACTTC.

For this clonotype: A much more abundant neighbour one base away suggests this may be a read error. The chain employs TRBV12-3 or TRBV12-4 and TRBJ2-7; 12 bases are shared with TRBD2. Trimming removed 8 bases from V and 7 bases from J; junction bases left unmatched: 9. This CDR3 region has 14 residues. The CDR3 spells CASATSGSGDEQYF. The DNA of the CDR3 is TGTGCCAGCGCGACTAGCGGGAGTGGGGATGAGCAGTACTTC.

Turning to this clonotype: Mismatch with germline at one junction end may stem from a read error. The rearrangement joins TRBV5-8 to TRBJ2-5; 7 positions agree with TRBD2. Germline V gives CDR1 SGHTS, CDR2 YDEGEE. This CDR3 comprises 15 residues. The CDR3 reads CTSSLLAGAQETQYF. The CDR3 DNA reads TGTACCAGCAGCCTGCTGGCGGGAGCCCAAGAGACCCAGTACTTC.

This clonotype was recorded at least ten times. The gene calls are TRBV7-2 and TRBJ2-1, with 9 positions matching TRBD2. CDR3 length: 17 residues. Losses at the gene ends were 4 bases for V and 4 bases for J; bases not matched to a gene: 11. Germline V lookup: CDR1 SGHTA, CDR2 FQGNSA. The CDR3 loop is CASSSSRSGGAYNEQFF. The CDR3 coding sequence is TGTGCCAGCAGCTCTTCCCGTAGCGGGGGAGCTTACAATGAGCAGTTCTTC.

This chain links TRBV5-1 with TRBJ2-5; 8 bases are a match to TRBD1. The CDR3 has 15 amino acids. CDR1 is SGHRS and CDR2 is YFSETQ in the germline V gene. V shed 4 bases and J 3 bases; nucleotides not matched to a gene: 8. The CDR3 region has the DNA TGCGCCAGCAGCAGTTCGACAGGGGCCGAAGAGACCCAGTACTTC. Translation gives CASSSSTGAEETQYF.

This clonotype was counted many times. V and J are TRBV5-5 and TRBJ1-2; the D gene is possibly TRBD1 (6 bases). The germline CDR1 and CDR2 sequences are SGHKS and YYEKEE (reference sequence). The CDR3 has 13 amino acids. V was pared by 0 bases and J by 5 bases, with 8 bases between. The CDR3 bases are TGTGCCAGCAGCTTGGACAGGGATTATGGCTACACCTTC. Its translation: CASSLDRDYGYTF.

This clonotype appeared once. The CDR3 ends on some other residue instead of the conserved phenylalanine or tryptophan, so this is likely a read error. The genes are TRBV3-1 and TRBJ2-5; no definite D call. CDR3 size: 12 residues. Trimming stripped 1 base from V and 5 bases from J, with 5 bases between. Germline loops: CDR1 LGHDT, CDR2 YNNKEL (reference sequence). CDR3: CASSQVRETQYS. CDR3 in DNA: TGTGCCAGCAGCCAAGTTAGGGAGACCCAGTACTCC.

Ten or more counts support this clonotype. The genes are TRBV12-3 or TRBV12-4 and TRBJ2-7; 11 bases agree with TRBD2. V lost 2 bases and J lost 3; bases outside the gene matches: 0. The CDR3 length is 14 residues. This chain's CDR3 is CASSLTSGSYEQYF. The CDR3 bases are TGTGCCAGCAGTTTAACTAGCGGGAGCTACGAGCAGTACTTC.

The V and J genes are TRBV4-2 and TRBJ2-1, with D perhaps TRBD1 (5 bases). CDR1 is LGHNA and CDR2 is YNFKEQ in the germline V gene. This CDR3 has 13 residues. V gave up 4 bases and J gave up 10 bases, with 14 bases separating them. The CDR3: CASSPDIGREQFF. The CDR3 DNA reads as TGTGCCAGCAGCCCGGACATAGGGCGGGAGCAGTTCTTC.

The table lists this clonotype with a few counts. The chain employs TRBV20-1 and TRBJ2-3; unclear D gene. Germline lookup yields CDR1 DFQATT and CDR2 SNEGSKA (reference sequence). CDR3 length: 15 amino acids. Between the trimmed V and J ends, which lost 3 bases and 2 bases, there was a span of 15 bases. The CDR3 spells CSARPQPVFTDTQYF. DNA for the CDR3: TGCAGTGCTAGGCCCCAGCCGGTTTTCACAGATACGCAGTATTTT.

The J gene is TRBJ2-3, the V gene TRBV7-2; D ambiguous. This CDR3 spans 16 amino acids. Germline-derived CDR1 and CDR2 are SGHTA and FQGNSA. The V gene lost 5 bases and the J gene lost 1 base, with 16 bases spanning the gap. The CDR3 bases are TGTGCCAGCAGCCCCCAATTGGCGAGCGGCACAGATACGCAGTATTTT. Translated, it gives CASSPQLASGTDTQYF.

This chain links TRBV20-1 with TRBJ2-3, with D perhaps matching TRBD1 (5 bases). CDR3 length: 14 residues. Looked up from germline, CDR1 is DFQATT and CDR2 is SNEGSKA (reference sequence). V gave up 6 bases and J gave up 5 bases, with 18 bases separating them. The CDR3 DNA follows: TGCAGTGCCTACCGGGCCCAGGGTGGAGATACGCAGTATTTT. It translates to CSAYRAQGGDTQYF.

The table lists this clonotype with a few counts. This chain joins TRBV9 and TRBJ2-3; D tentatively fits TRBD1 or TRBD2 (6 bases each). The germline V gene encodes CDR1 SGDLS and CDR2 YYNGEE. This CDR3 has 15 residues. V lost 0 bases to trimming and J lost 2 bases, with 10 bases between them. CDR3 coding DNA: TGTGCCAGCAGCGTAGAAGGGGGACTCACAGATACGCAGTATTTT. This translates into CASSVEGGLTDTQYF.

This clonotype was detected once. The chain is built from TRBV18 and TRBJ2-1; 7 positions agree with TRBD2. This CDR3 is 17 amino acids long. In germline, CDR1 is KGHSH, CDR2 LQKENI. V shed 0 bases and J 7 bases; nucleotides not matched to a gene: 12. CDR3 sequence: CASSPPNSGGVLNEQFF. CDR3 coding DNA: TGTGCCAGCTCACCACCGAATTCGGGAGGAGTGTTAAATGAGCAGTTCTTC.

This rearrangement joins TRBV29-1 to TRBJ2-5, with D perhaps TRBD1 (6 bases). Germline CDR1 SQVTM, CDR2 ANQGSEA. V was shortened by 8 bases and J by 0 bases, with 22 bases between the two germline ends. CDR3 length: 16 amino acids. CDR3 nucleotide sequence: TGCAGCTTCTCCCCGGCCGAAACAGGGTACCAAGAGACCCAGTACTTC. Its protein product is CSFSPAETGYQETQYF.

The chain is built from TRBV15 and TRBJ2-3; 7 nucleotides line up with TRBD1. The CDR3 loop spans 15 amino acids. Trimming took 3 bases from V and 2 from J; bases not matched to a gene: 5. Germline V gene data show CDR1 as LNHNV and CDR2 as YYDKDF (reference sequence). DNA for the CDR3: TGTGCCACCAGCAGGGGGGACAGATACACAGATACGCAGTATTTT. Amino acid sequence: CATSRGDRYTDTQYF.

This clonotype appeared a few times. The V gene is TRBV6-5, the J gene TRBJ2-5, with D hard to call. V lost 6 bases and J lost 11, with 13 bases in between. The germline CDR1 and CDR2 sequences are MNHEY and SVGAGI. The CDR3 runs 11 residues. CDR3 sequence: CASRLYNEQYF. The CDR3 bases are TGTGCCAGCAGGCTTTACAATGAGCAGTACTTC.

The rearrangement uses TRBV5-5 and TRBJ2-7; D is uncertain. CDR1 and CDR2 from the germline V gene are SGHKS and YYEKEE (reference sequence). The CDR3 covers 14 residues. Trimming removed 0 bases from V and 7 bases from J, with 14 bases in between. The CDR3 nucleotides are TGTGCCAGCAGCTTGGGGCTAAAGATTGATGAGCAGTACTTC. Translation gives CASSLGLKIDEQYF.

V gene TRBV18 combines with J gene TRBJ2-1, with TRBD1 matching over 8 bases. Germline lookup yields CDR1 KGHSH and CDR2 LQKENI. This CDR3 region has 15 residues. The V gene end was trimmed by 6 bases and the J gene end by 3 bases; junction bases not matched to a gene: 7. The CDR3 DNA is TGTGCCAGCTCCCCGGGCAGGGGGCTCTACAATGAGCAGTTCTTC. Translation gives CASSPGRGLYNEQFF. Using reference TRBV18 and TRBJ2-1 for the parts outside the CDR3, the full variable domain is NAGVMQNPRHLVRRRGQEARLRCSPMKGHSHVYWYRQLPEEGLKFMVYLQKENIIDESGMPKERFSAEFPKEGPSILRIQQVVRGDSAAYFCASSPGRGLYNEQFFGPGTRLTVL.

The rearrangement joins TRBV7-7 to TRBJ2-3; D remains unclear. Germline V gene lookup returns CDR1 SSHAT and CDR2 FNYEAQ (reference sequence). V shed 5 bases and J shed 1 base, with 10 bases lying between them. The CDR3 sequence is 14 residues long. This chain's CDR3 is CASSAALGTDTQYF. Here the CDR3 DNA reads TGTGCCAGCAGCGCCGCACTGGGCACAGATACGCAGTATTTT.

About this clonotype: This may stem from a read error, because a much larger clone lies one nucleotide away. The rearrangement links TRBV4-3 to TRBJ2-5; D uncertain. The V gene's germline CDR1 is LGHNA and CDR2 YSLEER. CDR3 length: 14 residues. V dropped 4 bases and J dropped 11 bases, with 20 bases sitting between them. The CDR3: CASSPARYSDEQYF. In DNA form, the CDR3 reads TGCGCCAGCAGCCCTGCTAGATACTCCGATGAGCAGTACTTC.

This rearrangement joins TRBV28 to TRBJ1-2, with a possible D match to TRBD1 (5 bases). From germline, CDR1 is MDHEN and CDR2 SYDVKM. Between the trimmed V and J ends, which lost 5 bases and 13 bases, there was a span of 17 bases. CDR3 length equals 12 residues. The CDR3 protein is CASSTTTVFPTF. The CDR3 DNA reads TGTGCCAGCAGTACCACGACAGTTTTTCCCACCTTC.

This clonotype was recorded a few times. This rearrangement joins TRBV7-2 to TRBJ2-7; either TRBD1 or TRBD2 may supply D (5 bases each). The ends were cut back, 0 bases at V and 7 bases at J, with 10 bases in the middle. The length of the CDR3 is 13 residues. Germline V CDR1 and CDR2: SGHTA, FQGNSA. CDR3 in DNA: TGTGCCAGCAGCTTAGCGCAGGGAGTTGAGCAGTACTTC. This codes for CASSLAQGVEQYF.

This clonotype has just a few counts. The V call is TRBV13, the J call TRBJ2-7, with D possibly being TRBD2 (5 bases). The length of the CDR3 is 15 residues. Trimming took 0 bases from V and 5 from J, leaving 14 bases between them. Germline V gene lookup returns CDR1 PRHDT and CDR2 FYEKMQ (reference sequence). The CDR3 sequence: CASSLGLALRDEQYF. CDR3 sequence (DNA): TGTGCCAGCAGCTTAGGGCTAGCACTTCGAGACGAGCAGTACTTC.

About this clonotype: Germline is not matched at one junction end, which may reflect a read error. The genes are TRBV7-9 and TRBJ1-2, with 10 bases lining up with TRBD1. Germline V gives CDR1 SEHNR, CDR2 FQNEAQ (reference sequence). The CDR3 runs to 16 residues. CDR3 amino acids: CVSSPTTGGVYYGYTF. CDR3 nucleotides: TGTGTCAGCAGCCCAACGACAGGGGGCGTATACTATGGCTACACCTTC.

Comment on this clonotype: A much larger clone lies a single base off, so this may be a read error. The rearrangement joins TRBV6-2 or TRBV6-3 to TRBJ2-7; perhaps TRBD2 as D (5 bases). CDR3 size: 14 residues. Germline assignment: CDR1 MNHEY and CDR2 SVGEGT. Trimming removed 2 bases at V and 4 bases at J, with 12 bases between. The chain's CDR3 is CASSYAGEPYEQYF. The CDR3 DNA is TGTGCCAGCAGTTACGCGGGCGAGCCTTACGAGCAGTACTTC.

The chain links TRBV5-1 to TRBJ2-5; maybe TRBD2 (7 bases). CDR1 SGHRS and CDR2 YFSETQ come from the germline V gene. CDR3 length: 16 residues. V lost 7 bases and J 5 bases, leaving 24 bases between the germline ends. The CDR3 nucleotides are TGCGCCAGCGCCCCAGAAGGGGGGGCACCTTGGGAGACCCAGTACTTC. The encoded protein is CASAPEGGAPWETQYF.